The next 24 T cell receptor beta chains were all read from a single sample in a study of graft-versus-host responses after intestinal transplantation. The table came from immunoSEQ multiplex PCR; TCRdb's copy has only in-frame clones and leaves some out. This sample has more than 100,000 clones, with 93% found just once. These receptors have no identified antigens. The sequencing used unstimulated CD8+ T cells sorted from spleen or lymph node cells, collected before intestinal transplant. Source of these receptors: a human donor who received an intestinal transplant.

The chain combines TRBV6-5 with TRBJ1-2; D is unresolved. This CDR3 is 12 amino acids long. Trimming took 8 bases from V and 6 from J, leaving 13 bases between them. The germline V gene encodes CDR1 MNHEY and CDR2 SVGAGI. The CDR3 DNA sequence: TGTGCCAGCTTGAGGGCAGGTGATGGCTACACCTTC. Translating gives CASLRAGDGYTF.

This clone was seen a handful of times. The chain carries TRBV6-4 and TRBJ2-7; either TRBD1 or TRBD2 may supply D (5 bases each). Per germline, CDR1 MRHNA and CDR2 SNTAGT. V was pared by 4 bases and J by 2 bases, with 18 bases between. This CDR3 contains 16 residues. This CDR3 reads CASSAYPGTETYEQYF. The CDR3 bases are TGTGCCAGCAGTGCTTATCCCGGGACGGAGACCTACGAGCAGTACTTC.

This clone was picked up one time. The chain recombines TRBV5-1 with TRBJ2-7, with 9 bases matching TRBD2. V trimming: 7 bases; J trimming: 3 bases; junction bases outside the gene matches: 8. The CDR3 sequence is 14 residues long. Germline CDR1 is SGHRS and CDR2 is YFSETQ. The CDR3 is CASRERGASYEQYF. The CDR3 coding sequence is TGCGCCAGCCGCGAGCGGGGGGCCAGCTACGAGCAGTACTTC.

CDR3 protein: CASSLSVSTGGVGTEAFF. The CDR3, as DNA: TGTGCCAGCAGCTTATCTGTGAGCACAGGGGGCGTCGGTACTGAAGCTTTCTTT. The rearrangement joins TRBV7-6 to TRBJ1-1, with 9 bases lining up with TRBD1. Losses at the gene ends were 2 bases for V and 5 bases for J; bases not matched to a gene: 15. The CDR3 spans 18 residues. Per the germline V gene, CDR1 is SGHVS and CDR2 is FNYEAQ.

The chain recombines TRBV6-1 with TRBJ2-7; D tentatively reads TRBD1 or TRBD2 (5 bases each). The CDR3 sequence is 14 residues long. Germline values: CDR1 MNHNS, CDR2 SASEGT. V lost 7 bases to trimming and J lost 2 bases, with 15 bases between them. CDR3 loop: CASIMGTGPYEQYF. The CDR3 region has the DNA TGTGCCAGCATCATGGGGACGGGACCCTACGAGCAGTACTTC.

V gene TRBV7-8 combines with J gene TRBJ2-1; 7 bases line up with TRBD1. The CDR3 is 13 residues long. Trimming at V came to 4 bases and at J to 3 bases, leaving 0 bases not matched to a gene. CDR1 SGHVS and CDR2 FQNEAQ come from the germline V gene. CDR3 coding DNA: TGTGCCAGCAGCTGGGACAGCTACAATGAGCAGTTCTTC. Its translation: CASSWDSYNEQFF.

The gene calls are TRBV10-1 and TRBJ2-3; D gene ambiguous. The CDR3 length is 14 residues. The germline V and J ends were trimmed by 1 base and 4 bases, with 9 bases remaining between them. Per germline, CDR1 WNHNN and CDR2 SYGVQD (reference sequence). The DNA of the CDR3 is TGCGCCAGCAGTGAGTTGGGGATTCCAGATACGCAGTATTTT. Protein product: CASSELGIPDTQYF.

V and J are TRBV6-5 and TRBJ2-1, with D perhaps given as TRBD1 or TRBD2 (6 bases each). The germline V gene has CDR1 MNHEY and CDR2 SVGAGI. Between the trimmed V and J ends, which lost 2 bases and 15 bases, there was a span of 11 bases. The CDR3 contains 11 residues. The CDR3 bases are TGTGCCAGCAGTTACGGGGGGCCTCTGTTCTTC. This encodes CASSYGGPLFF.

The chain couples TRBV13 to TRBJ1-1, with D possibly TRBD1 on 5 matching bases. Germline assignment: CDR1 PRHDT and CDR2 FYEKMQ (reference sequence). Trimming took off 5 bases at V and 4 bases at J, with 17 bases between the two ends. The CDR3 extends over 15 amino acids. DNA for the CDR3: TGTGCCAGCAGCGCCGGGGGAAGTTCAGGCACTGAAGCTTTCTTT. It is translated as CASSAGGSSGTEAFF.

The chain couples TRBV2 to TRBJ2-7; 9 bases match TRBD2. The junction had 3 bases not matched to a gene; V was cut back by 10 bases and J by 2 bases. The CDR3 totals 12 residues. Germline CDR1 SNHLY, CDR2 FYNNEI. The CDR3 sequence is CAILAGPYEQYF. The CDR3 region has the DNA TGTGCCATCCTAGCGGGACCCTACGAGCAGTACTTC.

The V call is TRBV5-1, the J call TRBJ2-1; possible D gene TRBD1, 6 bases. CDR1 is SGHRS, CDR2 YFSETQ, per germline. Trimming removed 1 base at V and 4 bases at J, with 18 bases between. This CDR3 has 17 amino acids. The CDR3 coding sequence is TGCGCCAGCAGCTTGTACTCTACGGACAGAGCTTACAATGAGCAGTTCTTC. Its translation: CASSLYSTDRAYNEQFF.

This clone was recorded only once. In nucleotides, the CDR3 is TGTGCCAGCAGTTTATCGCCTCAGGGGAACGATGGCTACACCTTC. Protein product: CASSLSPQGNDGYTF. This chain uses TRBV27 with TRBJ1-2, with D perhaps matching TRBD1 (6 bases). Germline V gene lookup returns CDR1 MNHEY and CDR2 SMNVEV (reference sequence). V gave up 0 bases and J gave up 6 bases, with 14 bases separating them. The CDR3 covers 15 residues.

This clone came up once. The chain employs TRBV13 and TRBJ2-5; D could derive from TRBD1 or TRBD2 (5 bases each). V was pared by 3 bases and J by 5 bases, with 13 bases between. The CDR3 contains 14 residues. CDR1 is PRHDT, CDR2 FYEKMQ, per germline (reference sequence). CDR3 in DNA: TGTGCCAGCAGCTTGGGGTCGGGACGGGAGACCCAGTACTTC. Protein product: CASSLGSGRETQYF.

This chain connects TRBV27 to TRBJ1-6; TRBD1 might be the D (6 bases). Trimming stripped 2 bases from V and 9 bases from J, with 8 bases between. The CDR3 spans 13 residues. Germline V gene sequence: CDR1 MNHEY, CDR2 SMNVEV (reference sequence). The CDR3 DNA reads TGTGCCAGCAGTTTAGCACAGGGTTCACCCCTCCACTTT. It encodes CASSLAQGSPLHF.

This rearrangement joins TRBV18 to TRBJ2-1; 13 positions match TRBD2. The CDR3 has 18 amino acids. The germline gives CDR1 KGHSH, CDR2 LQKENI. V lost 3 bases, J lost 7 bases, and 12 bases stayed unmatched. The CDR3 loop reads CASSPPPRLAGGRNEQFF. In nucleotides, the CDR3 is TGTGCCAGCTCACCCCCACCAAGACTAGCGGGGGGACGGAATGAGCAGTTCTTC.

The chain combines TRBV7-8 with TRBJ2-7, with TRBD1 as a possible D gene (7 bases). Germline V gives CDR1 SGHVS, CDR2 FQNEAQ. This CDR3 spans 17 amino acids. V lost 0 bases and J 2 bases, leaving 17 bases between the germline ends. This chain's CDR3 is CASSLAGAGQKTYEQYF. DNA of the CDR3: TGTGCCAGCAGCTTAGCGGGGGCGGGACAGAAAACCTACGAGCAGTACTTC.

The chain combines TRBV9 with TRBJ1-1; no clear D gene. CDR3 length equals 17 residues. CDR1 and CDR2 from the germline V gene are SGDLS and YYNGEE. Trimming cost V 4 bases and J 1 base, with 20 bases left between them. The CDR3: CASSKIGIATANTEAFF. The CDR3 DNA is TGTGCCAGCAGCAAAATAGGAATAGCGACGGCGAACACTGAAGCTTTCTTT.

The chain joins TRBV5-1 to TRBJ2-3, with 7 bases fitting TRBD1. The V segment lost 0 bases and the J segment 1 base; nucleotides outside the gene matches: 2. The CDR3 is made up of 15 amino acids. The V gene's germline CDR1 is SGHRS and CDR2 YFSETQ. CDR3 residues: CASSLGQGGTDTQYF. DNA of the CDR3: TGCGCCAGCAGCTTGGGACAGGGAGGCACAGATACGCAGTATTTT.

The genes are TRBV30 and TRBJ1-6; the D gene is possibly TRBD1 (5 bases). V shed 0 bases and J shed 0 bases, with 9 bases lying between them. The CDR3 has 16 residues. Germline-derived CDR1 and CDR2 are GTSNPN and SVGIG (reference sequence). CDR3 residues: CAWSVGASSYNSPLHF. The CDR3, as DNA: TGTGCCTGGAGTGTAGGGGCCAGCTCCTATAATTCACCCCTCCACTTT.

This chain joins TRBV13 and TRBJ1-2, with unresolved D. The V and J ends lost 1 base and 4 bases respectively, with 10 bases between them. The germline V gene encodes CDR1 PRHDT and CDR2 FYEKMQ (reference sequence). The CDR3 totals 14 residues. This CDR3 reads CASSLDRGGYGYTF. The CDR3 nucleotides are TGTGCCAGCAGCTTAGACAGAGGAGGCTATGGCTACACCTTC.

V gene TRBV4-1 combines with J gene TRBJ1-2, with no clear D. Trimming took off 4 bases at V and 5 bases at J, with 11 bases between the two ends. Germline V gives CDR1 MGHRA, CDR2 YSYEKL. The CDR3 consists of 13 residues. CDR3 coding DNA: TGCGCCAGCAGCCCTGCCCGGGATTATGGCTACACCTTC. Amino acid sequence: CASSPARDYGYTF.

The chain employs TRBV6-1 and TRBJ2-3; possibly TRBD1 for D (7 bases). Germline lookup yields CDR1 MNHNS and CDR2 SASEGT. CDR3 length: 19 amino acids. V was trimmed by 2 bases and J by 1 base, leaving 22 bases between them. The CDR3 sequence is CASSEFSFRTGGGTDTQYF. In DNA form, the CDR3 reads TGTGCCAGCAGTGAATTTTCCTTCCGGACAGGCGGGGGCACAGATACGCAGTATTTT.

The chain combines TRBV5-4 with TRBJ1-1; D unresolved. This CDR3 has 15 amino acids. The V end lost 1 base, the J end lost 0 bases, and 10 bases lay between the germline ends. Germline V CDR1 and CDR2: SGHNT, YYREEE (reference sequence). The CDR3 sequence is CASSLFTELNTEAFF. The CDR3 coding sequence is TGTGCCAGCAGCTTGTTTACAGAGTTGAACACTGAAGCTTTCTTT. The variable domain in full, completed from reference TRBV5-4 and TRBJ1-1, reads ETGVTQSPTHLIKTRGQQVTLRCSSQSGHNTVSWYQQALGQGPQFIFQYYREEENGRGNFPPRFSGLQFPNYSSELNVNALELDDSALYLCASSLFTELNTEAFFGQGTRLTVV.

The rearrangement uses TRBV14 and TRBJ2-7, with TRBD1 as a possible D gene (6 bases). This CDR3 is built from 13 residues. V was shortened by 6 bases and J by 3 bases, with 12 bases between the two germline ends. Germline V gene lookup returns CDR1 SGHDN and CDR2 FVKESK. CDR3: CASSVDRFYEQYF. The DNA for the CDR3 is TGTGCCAGCAGTGTAGACAGGTTCTACGAGCAGTACTTC.